This TCR beta chain was sequenced during a study of CD8 T cells in ankylosing spondylitis (dated by TCRdb to the late 2010s). Regarding the complete study: To find TCR variants linked to disease, the study profiled T cell receptor beta repertoires in ankylosing spondylitis patients and healthy donors. Peripheral blood samples were taken, and synovial fluid was additionally collected from ankylosing spondylitis patients. In total, the full study cohort was made up of 85 to 140 healthy donors and 25 ankylosing spondylitis patients.

The V end gives up 3 bases and the J end 2 bases, leaving 8 bases in the junction not matched to a gene. CDR1 is given as SGHRS and CDR2 as YFSETQ, both from the germline V gene. The CDR3 has 16 amino acids, counting the end cysteine and phenylalanine. The read is trimmed to its CDR3 DNA, 48 bases read in frame from base 1. This clonotype was counted between two and nine times. The antigen it binds to is not known. The record has no base qualities; no much larger clone is one base away. Instrument used: Illumina HiSeq 2500. TCR beta libraries were prepared by quantitative 5'-RACE with molecular barcodes. As for how the authors treated the data: Disease-linked TCR variants were identified with a new computational method built on a probabilistic model of VDJ rearrangement. Through fastp at Q25 and MiXCR, TCRdb rebuilt clones from the public reads, retaining in-frame beta chains. Every CDR3 protein is listed once, alongside the most common genes and DNA of its rows. TCRdb, not the original authors, processed these V and J calls. Within this sample are roughly 300,000 distinct CDR3 sequences, with less than 10% of them counted one time only. About 14% of the sample lies in the top ten.

Overall study results and their limits: Some motif variants were previously reported in synovial fluid and blood of reactive arthritis patients, suggesting common disease-initiation mechanisms. Blood from ankylosing spondylitis patients appeared to be characterized by a TCR beta motif made up of fewer than ten highly homologous amino acid variants. The disease-linked clones showed a CD8+ phenotype and occurred at relatively low frequencies in peripheral blood. The disease-linked clones were reported to be significantly enriched in matched synovial fluid samples from ankylosing spondylitis patients.

Sequenced input: blood, either unsorted or a sorted T cell fraction (not recorded which). The chain joins TRBV5-1 to TRBJ2-3, with 8 middle bases fitting TRBD2. The sequence came from a male donor with ankylosing spondylitis. The DNA reads as follows: TGCGCCAGCAGCTCAACTAGCGGCACCCCCACAGATACGCAGTATTTT. Translated, it reads CASSSTSGTPTDTQYF.